The rows below give T cell receptor beta chains drawn from one sample of a study of T cells in Graves' hyperthyroidism and ophthalmopathy. TCRdb reprocessed the multiplex PCR reads via MiXCR and lists one record per CDR3 protein. The sample has over 45,000 distinct CDR3 sequences; roughly 49% are singletons. The specimen was peripheral blood or thyroid tissue (not recorded which). The receptors originated from a woman between 45 and 65 years old with Graves' hyperthyroidism. Each CDR3 is given with its conserved first and last residue. The order of the fields is clone size, V gene, D gene, J gene, CDR3 DNA, CDR3 protein. The D gene is left open where the match is weak. The listing skips clone size in some rows; elsewhere it reads once, few, many or a size class.

clone size: .
V gene: TRBV7-2
D gene: .
J gene: TRBJ1-6
CDR3 DNA: TGTACCAGCAGCTTAGGGGGCGACTCACCCCTCCACTTT
CDR3 protein: CTSSLGGDSPLHF

clone size: few
V gene: TRBV28
D gene: TRBD1
J gene: TRBJ1-1
CDR3 DNA: TGTGCCAGCAGTCACTCGGGACAGGGGAACACTGAAGCTTTCTTT
CDR3 protein: CASSHSGQGNTEAFF

clone size: .
V gene: TRBV9
D gene: TRBD1
J gene: TRBJ2-3
CDR3 DNA: TGTGCCAGCAGCACGACCGGCAGGGGGATAGATACGCAGTATTTT
CDR3 protein: CASSTTGRGIDTQYF

clone size: few
V gene: TRBV15
D gene: .
J gene: TRBJ1-6
CDR3 DNA: TGTGCCACCAGCAGAGGGGGTTATTCACCCCTCCACTTT
CDR3 protein: CATSRGGYSPLHF

clone size: .
V gene: TRBV14
D gene: .
J gene: TRBJ1-3
CDR3 DNA: TGTGCCAGCAGCCAAGCGGCCCGTTTAGGCTCTGGAACCGCCATATATTTT
CDR3 protein: CASSQAARLGSGTAIYF

clone size: few
V gene: TRBV24-1
D gene: .
J gene: TRBJ1-2
CDR3 DNA: TGTGCCACCGAGGGGGGAAGGACCTTC
CDR3 protein: CATEGGRTF

clone size: .
V gene: TRBV10-1
D gene: .
J gene: TRBJ2-7
CDR3 DNA: .
CDR3 protein: CASSVGPWDTEAFFGQGKRNEQYF

clone size: few
V gene: TRBV7-8
D gene: .
J gene: TRBJ2-7
CDR3 DNA: TGTGCCAGCAGCATCGGACACTCCTACGAGCAGTACTTC
CDR3 protein: CASSIGHSYEQYF

clone size: .
V gene: TRBV7-8
D gene: TRBD2
J gene: TRBJ2-7
CDR3 DNA: TGTGCCAGCAGCTACGGACTAGCGGGCACCTACGAGCAGTACTTC
CDR3 protein: CASSYGLAGTYEQYF

clone size: .
V gene: TRBV2
D gene: .
J gene: TRBJ2-1
CDR3 DNA: TGTGCCAGAGGGGGCTGGAGGGACAATGAGCAGTTCTTC
CDR3 protein: CARGGWRDNEQFF

clone size: few
V gene: TRBV29-1
D gene: TRBD1
J gene: TRBJ1-1
CDR3 DNA: TGCAGCGCCAGGAGTGGACAGGGGGCGAACACTGAAGCTTTCTTT
CDR3 protein: CSARSGQGANTEAFF

clone size: many
V gene: TRBV4-1
D gene: .
J gene: TRBJ2-7
CDR3 DNA: TGCGCCAGCAGCCAAGATCCCCCGCCGAGACAGACCTACGAGCAGTACTTC
CDR3 protein: CASSQDPPPRQTYEQYF

clone size: .
V gene: TRBV29-1
D gene: .
J gene: TRBJ1-1
CDR3 DNA: TGCAGCGTTGGGTCGGGGCAGTTGAACACTGAAGCTTTCTTT
CDR3 protein: CSVGSGQLNTEAFF

clone size: .
V gene: TRBV10-3
D gene: .
J gene: TRBJ1-1
CDR3 DNA: TGTGCCATCTCGAGGCGACAGGTGGCTTTCTTT
CDR3 protein: CAISRRQVAFF

clone size: .
V gene: TRBV20-1
D gene: .
J gene: TRBJ1-2
CDR3 DNA: TGCAGGGGCCGGCTCTATGGCTACACCTTC
CDR3 protein: CRGRLYGYTF

clone size: .
V gene: TRBV25-1
D gene: TRBD1
J gene: TRBJ1-2
CDR3 DNA: TGTGCCAGCAGTCGGCCGGGACAGGGTACAATTCCCTATGGCTACACCTTC
CDR3 protein: CASSRPGQGTIPYGYTF

clone size: few
V gene: TRBV20-1
D gene: TRBD2
J gene: TRBJ2-7
CDR3 DNA: TGCAGTGCTATTGCCGGGACTAGCGGGGTCTCCTACGAGCAGTACTTC
CDR3 protein: CSAIAGTSGVSYEQYF

clone size: .
V gene: TRBV20-1
D gene: TRBD2
J gene: TRBJ2-3
CDR3 DNA: TGCAGTGCGGGGACTAGCGGTTCCACAGATACGCAGTATTTT
CDR3 protein: CSAGTSGSTDTQYF

clone size: .
V gene: TRBV29-1
D gene: .
J gene: TRBJ1-1
CDR3 DNA: TGCAGCGGAAGGGCGGGGGACACTGAAGCTTTCTTT
CDR3 protein: CSGRAGDTEAFF

clone size: many
V gene: TRBV14
D gene: TRBD2
J gene: TRBJ2-2
CDR3 DNA: TGTGCCAGCAGCCGGACTAGCGGGAACACCGGGGAGCTGTTTTTT
CDR3 protein: CASSRTSGNTGELFF

clone size: .
V gene: TRBV29-1
D gene: TRBD1
J gene: TRBJ1-2
CDR3 DNA: TGCAGTATTGGACAGGGTACCTATGGCTACACCTTC
CDR3 protein: CSIGQGTYGYTF

clone size: hyperexpanded
V gene: TRBV20-1
D gene: TRBD1
J gene: TRBJ2-7
CDR3 DNA: TGCAGTGCTATCGACAGGGGAGTACTGGGCTACGAGCAGTACTTC
CDR3 protein: CSAIDRGVLGYEQYF

clone size: many
V gene: TRBV2
D gene: .
J gene: TRBJ1-1
CDR3 DNA: TGTGCCAGCAGCCAGACGAACACTAAAGCTTTCTTT
CDR3 protein: CASSQTNTKAFF

clone size: .
V gene: TRBV7-6
D gene: TRBD1
J gene: TRBJ1-2
CDR3 DNA: TGTGCCAGCAGCTCAGGACAGGGAATGGTCTATGGCTACGCCTTC
CDR3 protein: CASSSGQGMVYGYAF

clone size: many
V gene: TRBV13
D gene: TRBD1
J gene: TRBJ2-7
CDR3 DNA: TGTGCCAGCAGCTTCCGGGACAGGGCGACCTACGAGCAGTACTTC
CDR3 protein: CASSFRDRATYEQYF

clone size: .
V gene: TRBV10-3
D gene: TRBD2
J gene: TRBJ2-5
CDR3 DNA: TGTGCCATCAGAGAAACAACTAGCGGGCCAGAAGAGACCCAGTACTTC
CDR3 protein: CAIRETTSGPEETQYF

clone size: .
V gene: TRBV29-1
D gene: TRBD2
J gene: TRBJ2-7
CDR3 DNA: TGCAGCGTTGAGCCCCCCCCGAAGGGCGCAGCGGGAATGGGGTACGAGCAGTACTTC
CDR3 protein: CSVEPPPKGAAGMGYEQYF

clone size: .
V gene: TRBV29-1
D gene: TRBD2
J gene: TRBJ2-3
CDR3 DNA: TGCAGCGCTACACTAGCGGGAGATACGCAGTATTTT
CDR3 protein: CSATLAGDTQYF

clone size: many
V gene: TRBV7-9
D gene: .
J gene: TRBJ1-1
CDR3 DNA: TGTGCCAGCAGCTTAGTACAGATAGACACTGAAGCTTTCTTT
CDR3 protein: CASSLVQIDTEAFF

clone size: few
V gene: TRBV20-1
D gene: TRBD2
J gene: TRBJ2-5
CDR3 DNA: TGCAGTGCTAGTGGACTAGCGGGAGAGGGAGAGACCCAGTACTTC
CDR3 protein: CSASGLAGEGETQYF